The T cell receptor (beta chain) under discussion was sequenced for a study of graft-versus-host responses after intestinal transplantation (dated by TCRdb to the early 2020s). A note on the overall study: The transplants that recipients got were multivisceral, liver-intestinal, or isolated intestinal. Anti-thymocyte globulin induction was given to all recipients, followed by maintenance tacrolimus and steroids for 2 to 4 years. Alloreactive clones were identified by sequencing pre-transplant mixed lymphocyte reaction products and comparing these products with unstimulated pre-transplant donor and recipient T cells. The cohort enrolled about two dozen intestinal transplant recipients, one of whom was a retransplant, and a few patients without pretransplant specimens were excluded. Rather than going through the commercial service, samples from a few later patients were sequenced in-house on an Illumina MiSeq and processed with MiXCR. A peak of at least 4% donor T cells among recipient peripheral blood mononuclear cells was the definition used for donor T cell macrochimerism. Graft-versus-host and host-versus-graft alloreactive T cell clones were tracked in the graft, circulation and bone marrow after intestinal transplantation using bulk TCR-beta CDR3 sequencing. Study-wide conclusions, independent of this receptor: Early after transplant, declines in HvG clones were associated with peak levels of circulating GvH clones. The relatively low number and heterogeneity of intestinal transplant patients limited the conclusions. In patients with donor T cell macrochimerism, the allografts had high GvH to HvG T cell clonal ratios. GvH clones were found in recipient bone marrow, and some of the GvH clones appeared earlier in ileal mucosa or blood, which is consistent with an intestinal mucosal origin.

As to this clone: No antigen is known for it. No base-level quality is on record; no much larger clone is a single base apart.

Libraries came from the immunoSEQ multiplex PCR assay. For most patients, genomic DNA was isolated with the Qiagen DNeasy Blood and Tissue Kit and sent frozen to Adaptive Biotechnologies for TCR sequencing. For most patients, genomic DNA was subjected to high-throughput TCR-beta CDR3 sequencing by Adaptive Biotechnologies. The authors' pipeline ran thus. TCR sequencing data for some 19 patients were retrieved from Adaptive's ImmunoSEQ software; three other patients were processed with MiXCR and VDJtools. CD4 versus CD8 sorting errors were corrected by removing sequences found in both subsets at a frequency ratio below 5:1. CDR3 nucleotide sequences shared by donor and recipient were removed because the origin of these sequences could not be assigned. To be classed as alloreactive, a clone needed at least 2-fold expansion over unstimulated cells and a minimum CFSE-low frequency of 0.002% (template counts) or 0.001% (read counts). A clone was considered mappable if detected in the sequenced pre-transplant spleen, lymph node, or MLR CFSE-low populations of the donor or recipient. Cumulative frequency of alloreactive clones was calculated as a percentage of all sequences weighted by copy number. The table was pulled from immuneACCESS by TCRdb, which kept in-frame rearrangements only. Such tables lose some clones; where checked, under half of the loss comes from unresolved V genes, and the rest has no known cause. Clone size and the V and J calls come from that table; the DNA yielded D and trimming. The sample includes some 130,000 clones, with 80% to 95% observed a single time. The top ten clones comprise more than 0.09% of the sample.

Reading the label with the study, this specimen's time point is: cells obtained before transplantation from donor or recipient. CD3+CD4+ and CD3+CD8+ populations were FACS-sorted from unstimulated pre-transplant donor and recipient cells taken from spleen or lymph nodes. The CDR3 contains 12 residues, cysteine and phenylalanine counted. Only the CDR3 part of the read is kept: 36 bases, read in frame from the first base. The junction shows trimming of 5 bases on V and 6 bases on J, and the gene matches do not reach 5 bases of it. Reading the germline V gene gives CDR1 SQVTM and CDR2 ANQGSEA. Recombination linked TRBV29-1 to TRBJ2-7; 9 central nucleotides agree with TRBD1. The sample in question was unstimulated CD4+ T cells sorted from spleen or lymph node cells, obtained before intestinal transplant. This clonotype was sampled from a human donor who received an intestinal transplant. The CDR3 reads as follows: CSVYRGLGEQYF. The DNA sequence is as follows: TGCAGCGTTTACAGGGGGCTGGGCGAGCAGTACTTC.